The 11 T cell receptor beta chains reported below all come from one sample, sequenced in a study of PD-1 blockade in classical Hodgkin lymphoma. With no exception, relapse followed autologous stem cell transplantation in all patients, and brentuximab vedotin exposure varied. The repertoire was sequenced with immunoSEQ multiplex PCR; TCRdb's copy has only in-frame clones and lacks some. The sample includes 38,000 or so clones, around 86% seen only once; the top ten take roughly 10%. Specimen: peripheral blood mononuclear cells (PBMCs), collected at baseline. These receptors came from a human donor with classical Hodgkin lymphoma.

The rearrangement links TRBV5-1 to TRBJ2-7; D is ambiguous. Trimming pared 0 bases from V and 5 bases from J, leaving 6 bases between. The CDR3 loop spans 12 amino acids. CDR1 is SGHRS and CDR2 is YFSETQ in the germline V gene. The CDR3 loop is CASSLDADEQYF. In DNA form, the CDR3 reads TGCGCCAGCAGCTTGGACGCGGACGAGCAGTACTTC. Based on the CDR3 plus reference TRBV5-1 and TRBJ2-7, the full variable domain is KAGVTQTPRYLIKTRGQQVTLSCSPISGHRSVSWYQQTPGQGLQFLFEYFSETQRNKGNFPGRFSGRQFSNSRSEMNVSTLELGDSALYLCASSLDADEQYFGPGTRLTVT.

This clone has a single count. Here the CDR3 reads CASSPLRGPTDTQYF. In DNA, the CDR3 is TGTGCCAGCTCACCACTTCGGGGGCCCACAGATACGCAGTATTTT. This sequence joins TRBV18 and TRBJ2-3; TRBD1 or TRBD2 may be the D gene (6 bases each). Germline loops: CDR1 KGHSH, CDR2 LQKENI. The germline V and J ends were trimmed by 1 base and 2 bases, with 10 bases remaining between them. CDR3 length equals 15 residues.

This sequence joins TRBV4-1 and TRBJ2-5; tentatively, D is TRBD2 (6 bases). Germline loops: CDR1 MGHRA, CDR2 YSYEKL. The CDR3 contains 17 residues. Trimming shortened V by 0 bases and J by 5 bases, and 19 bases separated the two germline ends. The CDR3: CASSQDPPGTGAETQYF. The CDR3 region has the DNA TGCGCCAGCAGCCAAGATCCCCCAGGGACTGGGGCGGAGACCCAGTACTTC.

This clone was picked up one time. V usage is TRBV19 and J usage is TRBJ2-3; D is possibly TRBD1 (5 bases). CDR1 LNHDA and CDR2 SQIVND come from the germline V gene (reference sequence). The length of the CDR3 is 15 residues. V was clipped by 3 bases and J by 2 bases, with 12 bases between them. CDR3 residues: CASSIGQGSTDTQYF. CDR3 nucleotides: TGTGCCAGTAGTATTGGCCAGGGCTCCACAGATACGCAGTATTTT.

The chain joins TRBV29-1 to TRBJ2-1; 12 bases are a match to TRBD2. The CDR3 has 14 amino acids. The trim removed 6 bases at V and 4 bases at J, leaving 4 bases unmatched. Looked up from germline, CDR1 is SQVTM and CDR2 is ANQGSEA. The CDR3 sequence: CSVGLAGIYNEQFF. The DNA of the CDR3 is TGCAGCGTAGGACTAGCGGGGATATACAATGAGCAGTTCTTC.

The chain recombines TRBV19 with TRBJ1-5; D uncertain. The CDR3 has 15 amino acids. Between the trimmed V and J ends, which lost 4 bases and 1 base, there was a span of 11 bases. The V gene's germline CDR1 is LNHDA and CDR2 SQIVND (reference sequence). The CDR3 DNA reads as TGTGCCAGTAGTAGATCGGGGATGAGCAATCAGCCCCAGCATTTT. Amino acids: CASSRSGMSNQPQHF.

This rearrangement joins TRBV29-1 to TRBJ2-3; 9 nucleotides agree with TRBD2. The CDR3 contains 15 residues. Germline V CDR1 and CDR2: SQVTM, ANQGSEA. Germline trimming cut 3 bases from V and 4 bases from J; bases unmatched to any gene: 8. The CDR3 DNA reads TGCAGCGTTGAGGGGGCGGGGGGGCCCGCAGATACGCAGTATTTT. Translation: CSVEGAGGPADTQYF.

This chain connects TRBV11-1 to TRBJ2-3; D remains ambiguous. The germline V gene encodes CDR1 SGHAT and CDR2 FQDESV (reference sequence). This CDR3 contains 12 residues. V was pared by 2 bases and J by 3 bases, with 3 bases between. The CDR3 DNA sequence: TGTGCCAGCAGCTTAAGGACAGATACGCAGTATTTT. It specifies CASSLRTDTQYF.

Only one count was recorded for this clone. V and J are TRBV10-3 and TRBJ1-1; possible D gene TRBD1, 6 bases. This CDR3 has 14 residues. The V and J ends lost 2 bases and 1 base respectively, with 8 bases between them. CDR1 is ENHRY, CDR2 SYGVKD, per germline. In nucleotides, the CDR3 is TGTGCCATCAGTGAGGCCAGGGGGAACACTGAAGCTTTCTTT. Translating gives CAISEARGNTEAFF.

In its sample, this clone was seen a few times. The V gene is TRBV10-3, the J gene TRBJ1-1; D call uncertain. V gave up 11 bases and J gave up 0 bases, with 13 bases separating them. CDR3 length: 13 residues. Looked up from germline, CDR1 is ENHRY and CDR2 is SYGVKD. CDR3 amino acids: CASLPHMNTEAFF. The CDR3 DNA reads TGTGCCTCCCTCCCACACATGAACACTGAAGCTTTCTTT.

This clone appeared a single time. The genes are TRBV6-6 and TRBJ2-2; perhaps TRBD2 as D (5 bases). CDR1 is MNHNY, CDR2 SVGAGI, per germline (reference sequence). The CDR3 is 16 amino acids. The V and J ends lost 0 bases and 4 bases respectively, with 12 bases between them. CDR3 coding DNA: TGTGCCAGCAGTTACTCAGGCAGGAGGCTCACCGGGGAGCTGTTTTTT. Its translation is CASSYSGRRLTGELFF.